This TCR beta chain was observed in a study of blood T cell repertoires in COVID-19. The method was immunoSEQ multiplex PCR; TCRdb's version includes in-frame clones alone and lacks a portion of them. The sample has approximately 300,000 clones; more than 90% are singletons. The junction had 12 bases not matched to a gene; V was cut back by 0 bases and J by 6 bases. Germline CDR1 is LGHNA and CDR2 is YNFKEQ. The CDR3 contains 18 residues. The receptor was derived from a woman aged 25 to 39 who had been exposed to COVID-19. The rearrangement links TRBV4-2 to TRBJ2-3, with TRBD2 matching over 10 bases. Sequenced material: PBMCs or T cells enriched from blood (not recorded which). In nucleotides, the CDR3 is TGTGCCAGCAGCCAAGATTTCAGCGGGGGGGCCAGGGAGGATACGCAGTATTTT. Translation gives CASSQDFSGGAREDTQYF.